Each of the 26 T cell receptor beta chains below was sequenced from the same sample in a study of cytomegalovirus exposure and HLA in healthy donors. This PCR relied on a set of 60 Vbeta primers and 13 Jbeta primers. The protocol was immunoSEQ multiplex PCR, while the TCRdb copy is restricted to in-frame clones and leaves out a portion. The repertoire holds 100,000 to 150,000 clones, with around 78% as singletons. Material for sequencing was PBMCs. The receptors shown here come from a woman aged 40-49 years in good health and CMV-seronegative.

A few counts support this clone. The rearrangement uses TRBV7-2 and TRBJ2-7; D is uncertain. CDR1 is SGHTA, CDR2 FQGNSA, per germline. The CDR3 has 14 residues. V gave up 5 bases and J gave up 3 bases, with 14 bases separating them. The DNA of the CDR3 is TGTGCCAGCAGCCCCGGCGGTAGCATCTACGAGCAGTACTTC. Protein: CASSPGGSIYEQYF. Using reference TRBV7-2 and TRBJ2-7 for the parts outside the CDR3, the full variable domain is GAGVSQSPSNKVTEKGKDVELRCDPISGHTALYWYRQSLGQGLEFLIYFQGNSAPDKSGLPSDRFSAERTGGSVSTLTIQRTQQEDSAVYLCASSPGGSIYEQYFGPGTRLTVT.

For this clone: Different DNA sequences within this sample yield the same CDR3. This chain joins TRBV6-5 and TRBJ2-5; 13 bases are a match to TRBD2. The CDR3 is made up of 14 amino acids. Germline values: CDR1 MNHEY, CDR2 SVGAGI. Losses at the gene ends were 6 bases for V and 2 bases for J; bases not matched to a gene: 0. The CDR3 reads CASRGLAGQETQYF. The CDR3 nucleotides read TGTGCCAGCAGGGGACTAGCGGGACAAGAGACCCAGTACTTC.

In DNA, the CDR3 is TGTGCCAGCAGCTTAGGAGGGATAATAGGAAACACCATATATTTT. It encodes CASSLGGIIGNTIYF. The chain is built from TRBV7-2 and TRBJ1-3; unclear D gene. The V gene's germline CDR1 is SGHTA and CDR2 FQGNSA. The CDR3 has 15 amino acids. V was clipped by 1 base and J by 4 bases, with 11 bases between them.

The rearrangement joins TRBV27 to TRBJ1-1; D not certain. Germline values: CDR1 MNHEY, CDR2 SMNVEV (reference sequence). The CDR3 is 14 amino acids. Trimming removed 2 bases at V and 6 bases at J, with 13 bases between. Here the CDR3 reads CASSLIGLGAEAFF. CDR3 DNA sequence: TGTGCCAGCAGTTTAATTGGGTTGGGAGCTGAAGCTTTCTTT.

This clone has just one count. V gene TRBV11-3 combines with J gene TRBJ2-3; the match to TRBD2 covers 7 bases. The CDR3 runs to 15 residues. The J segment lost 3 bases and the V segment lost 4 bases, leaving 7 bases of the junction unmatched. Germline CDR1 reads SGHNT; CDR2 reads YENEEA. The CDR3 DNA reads TGTGCCAGCAGCTGGGGCGGGAGTACTACAGATACGCAGTATTTT. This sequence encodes CASSWGGSTTDTQYF. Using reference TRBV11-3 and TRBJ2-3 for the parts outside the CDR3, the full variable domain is EAGVVQSPRYKIIEKKQPVAFWCNPISGHNTLYWYLQNLGQGPELLIRYENEEAVDDSQLPKDRFSAERLKGVDSTLKIQPAELGDSAVYLCASSWGGSTTDTQYFGPGTRLTVL.

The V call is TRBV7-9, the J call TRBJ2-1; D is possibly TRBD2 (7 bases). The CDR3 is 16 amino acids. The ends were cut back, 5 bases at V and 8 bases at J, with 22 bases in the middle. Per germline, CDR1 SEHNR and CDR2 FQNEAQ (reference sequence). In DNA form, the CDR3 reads TGTGCCAGCAGCCCCGAGGGGGGGCCTACTAGGGATGAGCAGTTCTTC. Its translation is CASSPEGGPTRDEQFF.

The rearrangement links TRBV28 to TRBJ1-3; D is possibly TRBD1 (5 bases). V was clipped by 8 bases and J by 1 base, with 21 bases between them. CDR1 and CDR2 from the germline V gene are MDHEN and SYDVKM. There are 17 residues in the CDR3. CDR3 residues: CASSSLGGGTSGNTIYF. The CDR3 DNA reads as TGTGCCAGCTCTTCCCTCGGGGGGGGGACTTCTGGAAACACCATATATTTT.

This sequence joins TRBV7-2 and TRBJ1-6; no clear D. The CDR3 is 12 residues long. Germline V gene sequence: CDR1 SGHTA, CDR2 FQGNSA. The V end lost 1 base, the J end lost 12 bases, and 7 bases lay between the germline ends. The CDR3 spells CASSLGSIPLHF. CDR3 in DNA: TGTGCCAGCAGCTTAGGGAGCATACCCCTCCACTTT.

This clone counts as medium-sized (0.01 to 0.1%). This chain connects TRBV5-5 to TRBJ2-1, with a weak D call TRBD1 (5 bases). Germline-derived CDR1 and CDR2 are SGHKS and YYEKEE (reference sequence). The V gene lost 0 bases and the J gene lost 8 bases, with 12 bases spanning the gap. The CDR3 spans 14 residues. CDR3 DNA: TGTGCCAGCAGCTTGGAAACAGGCTTCTATGAGCAGTTCTTC. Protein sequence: CASSLETGFYEQFF. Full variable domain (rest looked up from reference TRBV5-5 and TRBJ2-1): DAGVTQSPTHLIKTRGQQVTLRCSPISGHKSVSWYQQVLGQGPQFIFQYYEKEERGRGNFPDRFSARQFPNYSSELNVNALLLGDSALYLCASSLETGFYEQFFGPGTRLTVL.

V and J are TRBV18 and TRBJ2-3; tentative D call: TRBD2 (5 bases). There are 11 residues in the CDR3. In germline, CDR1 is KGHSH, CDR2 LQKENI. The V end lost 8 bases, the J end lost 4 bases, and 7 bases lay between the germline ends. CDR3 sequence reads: CASGESDTQYF. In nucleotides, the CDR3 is TGTGCCAGCGGGGAGTCAGATACGCAGTATTTT. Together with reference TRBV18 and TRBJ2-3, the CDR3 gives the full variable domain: NAGVMQNPRHLVRRRGQEARLRCSPMKGHSHVYWYRQLPEEGLKFMVYLQKENIIDESGMPKERFSAEFPKEGPSILRIQQVVRGDSAAYFCASGESDTQYFGPGTRLTVL.

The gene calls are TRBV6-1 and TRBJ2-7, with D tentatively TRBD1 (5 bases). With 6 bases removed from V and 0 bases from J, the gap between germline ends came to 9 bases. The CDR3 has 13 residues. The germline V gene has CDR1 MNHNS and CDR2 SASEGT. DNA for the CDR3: TGTGCCAGCAGGCAGGGAATCTCCTACGAGCAGTACTTC. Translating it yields CASRQGISYEQYF.

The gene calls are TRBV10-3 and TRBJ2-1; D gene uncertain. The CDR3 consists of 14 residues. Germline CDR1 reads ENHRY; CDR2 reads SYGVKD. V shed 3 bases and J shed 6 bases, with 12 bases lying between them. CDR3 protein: CAISDSVATNEQFF. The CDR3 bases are TGTGCCATCAGTGATTCGGTAGCAACCAATGAGCAGTTCTTC.

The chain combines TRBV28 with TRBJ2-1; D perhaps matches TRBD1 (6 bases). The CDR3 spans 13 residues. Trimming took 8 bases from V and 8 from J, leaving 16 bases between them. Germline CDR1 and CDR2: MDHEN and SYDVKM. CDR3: CASSWTDVYEQFF. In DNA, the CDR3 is TGTGCCAGCTCCTGGACAGACGTGTATGAGCAGTTCTTC.

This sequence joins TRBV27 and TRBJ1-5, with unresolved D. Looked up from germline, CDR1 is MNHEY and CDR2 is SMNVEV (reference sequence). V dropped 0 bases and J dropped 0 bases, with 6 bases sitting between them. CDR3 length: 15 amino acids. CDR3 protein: CASSLSGGSNQPQHF. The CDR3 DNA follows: TGTGCCAGCAGTTTATCGGGAGGTAGCAATCAGCCCCAGCATTTT.

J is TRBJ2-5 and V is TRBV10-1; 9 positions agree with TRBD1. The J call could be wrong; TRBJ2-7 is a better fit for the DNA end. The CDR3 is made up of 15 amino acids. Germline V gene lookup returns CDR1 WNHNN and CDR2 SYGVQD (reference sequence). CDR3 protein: CASSDGTGNLYEQYF. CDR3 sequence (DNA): TGCGCCAGCAGTGACGGGACAGGGAACCTCTACGAGCAGTACTTC.

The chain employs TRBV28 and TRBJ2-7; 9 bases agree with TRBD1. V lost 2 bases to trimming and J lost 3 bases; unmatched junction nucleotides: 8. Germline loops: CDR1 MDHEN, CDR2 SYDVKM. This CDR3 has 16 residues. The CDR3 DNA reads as TGTGCCAGCAGTTTAACGGCCGGGACAGGGAACTACGAGCAGTACTTC. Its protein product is CASSLTAGTGNYEQYF. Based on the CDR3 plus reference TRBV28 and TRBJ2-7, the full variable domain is DVKVTQSSRYLVKRTGEKVFLECVQDMDHENMFWYRQDPGLGLRLIYFSYDVKMKEKGDIPEGYSVSREKKERFSLILESASTNQTSMYLCASSLTAGTGNYEQYFGPGTRLTVT.

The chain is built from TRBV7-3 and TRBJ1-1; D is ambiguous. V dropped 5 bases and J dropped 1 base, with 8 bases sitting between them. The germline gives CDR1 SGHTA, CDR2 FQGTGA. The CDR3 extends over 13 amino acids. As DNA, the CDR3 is TGTGCCAGCAGCCCAAGCTGGAACACTGAAGCTTTCTTT. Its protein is CASSPSWNTEAFF.

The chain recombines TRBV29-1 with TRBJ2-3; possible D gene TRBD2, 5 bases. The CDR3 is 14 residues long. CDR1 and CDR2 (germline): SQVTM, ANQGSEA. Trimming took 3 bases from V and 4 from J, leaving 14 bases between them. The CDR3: CSVDNGVSADTQYF. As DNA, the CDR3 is TGCAGCGTTGATAACGGGGTGTCCGCAGATACGCAGTATTTT.

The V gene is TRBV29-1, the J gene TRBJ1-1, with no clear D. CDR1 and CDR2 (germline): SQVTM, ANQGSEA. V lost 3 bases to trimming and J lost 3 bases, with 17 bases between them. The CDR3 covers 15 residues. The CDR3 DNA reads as TGCAGCGTTGATATTGGTTTAGCTACATACACTGAAGCTTTCTTT. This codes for CSVDIGLATYTEAFF.

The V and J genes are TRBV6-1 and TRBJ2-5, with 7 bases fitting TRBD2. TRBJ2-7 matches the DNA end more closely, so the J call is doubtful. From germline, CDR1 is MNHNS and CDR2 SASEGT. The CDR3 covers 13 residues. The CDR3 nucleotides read TGTGCCAGCAGTGCTAGCGGTCCGTACGAGCAGTACTTC. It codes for CASSASGPYEQYF.

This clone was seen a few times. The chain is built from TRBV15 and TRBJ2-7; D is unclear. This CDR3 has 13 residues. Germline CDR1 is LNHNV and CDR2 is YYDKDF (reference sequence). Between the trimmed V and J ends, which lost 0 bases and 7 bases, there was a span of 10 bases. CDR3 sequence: CATSREPVLEQYF. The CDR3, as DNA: TGTGCCACCAGCAGAGAGCCGGTTCTGGAGCAGTACTTC.

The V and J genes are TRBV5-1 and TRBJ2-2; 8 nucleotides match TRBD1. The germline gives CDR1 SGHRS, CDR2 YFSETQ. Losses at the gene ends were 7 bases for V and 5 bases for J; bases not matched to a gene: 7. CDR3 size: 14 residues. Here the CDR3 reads CASSGGLTTGELFF. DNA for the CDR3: TGCGCCAGCTCAGGGGGCTTAACGACCGGGGAGCTGTTTTTT.

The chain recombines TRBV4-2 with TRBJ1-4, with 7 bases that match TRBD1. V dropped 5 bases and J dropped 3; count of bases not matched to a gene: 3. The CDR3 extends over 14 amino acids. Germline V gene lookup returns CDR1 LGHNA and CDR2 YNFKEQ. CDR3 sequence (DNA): TGTGCCAGCAGCAGACAGGGAGCTAATGAAAAACTGTTTTTT. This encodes CASSRQGANEKLFF.

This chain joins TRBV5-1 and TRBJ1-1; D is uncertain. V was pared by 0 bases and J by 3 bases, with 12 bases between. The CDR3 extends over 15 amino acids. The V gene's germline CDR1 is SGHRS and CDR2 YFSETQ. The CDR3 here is CASSLGRTDYTEAFF. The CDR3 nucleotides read TGCGCCAGCAGCTTGGGGAGGACTGACTACACTGAAGCTTTCTTT.

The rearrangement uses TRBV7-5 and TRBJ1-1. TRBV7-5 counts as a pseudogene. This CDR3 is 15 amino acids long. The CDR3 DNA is TGTGCCAGAAGCTTAGTTCACTCCCTGAACACTGAAGCTTTCTTT. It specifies CARSLVHSLNTEAFF.

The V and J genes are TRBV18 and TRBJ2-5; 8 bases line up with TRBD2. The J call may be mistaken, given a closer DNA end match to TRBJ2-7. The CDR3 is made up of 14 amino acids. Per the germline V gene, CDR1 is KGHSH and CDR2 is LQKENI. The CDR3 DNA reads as TGTGCCAGCTCCCCAGCGGGAGAGGAGGACGAGCAGTACTTC. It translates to CASSPAGEEDEQYF.